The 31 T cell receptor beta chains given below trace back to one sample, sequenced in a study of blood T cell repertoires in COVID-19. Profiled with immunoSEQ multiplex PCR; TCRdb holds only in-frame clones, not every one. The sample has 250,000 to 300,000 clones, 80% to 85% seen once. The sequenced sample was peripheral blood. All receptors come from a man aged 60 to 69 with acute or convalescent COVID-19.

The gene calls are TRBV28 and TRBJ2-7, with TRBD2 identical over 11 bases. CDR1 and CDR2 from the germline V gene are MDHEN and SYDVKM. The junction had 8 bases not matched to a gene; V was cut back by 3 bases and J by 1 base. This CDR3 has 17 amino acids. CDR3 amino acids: CASSLQGLAENSYEQYF. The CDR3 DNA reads TGTGCCAGCAGTTTGCAGGGACTAGCGGAGAATTCCTACGAGCAGTACTTC.

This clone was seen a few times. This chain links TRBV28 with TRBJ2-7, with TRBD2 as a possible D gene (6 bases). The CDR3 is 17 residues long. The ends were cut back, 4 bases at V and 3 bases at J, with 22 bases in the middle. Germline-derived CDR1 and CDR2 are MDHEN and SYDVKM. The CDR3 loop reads CASSSNGRMMGGYEQYF. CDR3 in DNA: TGTGCCAGCAGTTCAAATGGTAGGATGATGGGGGGCTACGAGCAGTACTTC.

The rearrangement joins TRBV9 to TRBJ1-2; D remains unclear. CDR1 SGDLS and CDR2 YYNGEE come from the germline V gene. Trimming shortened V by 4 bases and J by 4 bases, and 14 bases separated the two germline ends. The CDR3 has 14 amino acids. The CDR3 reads CASSHSQVSYGYTF. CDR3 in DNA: TGTGCCAGCAGCCACAGCCAGGTTAGCTATGGCTACACCTTC.

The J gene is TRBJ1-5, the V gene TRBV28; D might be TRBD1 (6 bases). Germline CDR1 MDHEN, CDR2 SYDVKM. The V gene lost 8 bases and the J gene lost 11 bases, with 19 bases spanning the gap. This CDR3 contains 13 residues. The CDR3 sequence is CASQRGGPQAQHF. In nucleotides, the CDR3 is TGTGCCAGCCAAAGAGGGGGTCCCCAGGCCCAGCATTTT.

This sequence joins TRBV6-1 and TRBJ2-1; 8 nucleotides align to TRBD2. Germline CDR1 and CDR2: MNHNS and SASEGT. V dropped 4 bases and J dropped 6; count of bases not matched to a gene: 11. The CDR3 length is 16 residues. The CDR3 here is CASSGWLGLGSNEQFF. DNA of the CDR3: TGTGCCAGCAGTGGGTGGTTGGGACTAGGATCCAATGAGCAGTTCTTC.

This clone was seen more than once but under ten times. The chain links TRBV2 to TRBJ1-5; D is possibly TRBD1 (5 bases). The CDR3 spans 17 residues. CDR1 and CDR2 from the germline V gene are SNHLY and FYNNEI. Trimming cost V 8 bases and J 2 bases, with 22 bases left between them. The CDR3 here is CASVGGGARRGNQPQHF. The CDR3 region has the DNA TGTGCCAGCGTGGGGGGTGGGGCGCGAAGGGGCAATCAGCCCCAGCATTTT.

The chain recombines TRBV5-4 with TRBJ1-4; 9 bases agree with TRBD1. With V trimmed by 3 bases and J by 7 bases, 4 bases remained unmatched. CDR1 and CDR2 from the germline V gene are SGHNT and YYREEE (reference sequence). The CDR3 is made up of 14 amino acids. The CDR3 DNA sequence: TGTGCCAGCAGCTCACAGGGGGCGGGTGAAAAACTGTTTTTT. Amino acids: CASSSQGAGEKLFF. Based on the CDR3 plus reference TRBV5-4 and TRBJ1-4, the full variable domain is ETGVTQSPTHLIKTRGQQVTLRCSSQSGHNTVSWYQQALGQGPQFIFQYYREEENGRGNFPPRFSGLQFPNYSSELNVNALELDDSALYLCASSSQGAGEKLFFGSGTQLSVL.

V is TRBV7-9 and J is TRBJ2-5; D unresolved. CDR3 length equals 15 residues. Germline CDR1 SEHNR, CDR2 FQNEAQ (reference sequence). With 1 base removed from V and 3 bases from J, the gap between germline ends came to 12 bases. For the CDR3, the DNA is TGTGCCAGCAGCTTAGGTCTCGGTTTAGAAGAGACCCAGTACTTC. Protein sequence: CASSLGLGLEETQYF. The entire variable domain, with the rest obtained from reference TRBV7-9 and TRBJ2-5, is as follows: DTGVSQNPRHKITKRGQNVTFRCDPISEHNRLYWYRQTLGQGPEFLTYFQNEAQLEKSRLLSDRFSAERPKGSFSTLEIQRTEQGDSAMYLCASSLGLGLEETQYFGPGTRLLVL.

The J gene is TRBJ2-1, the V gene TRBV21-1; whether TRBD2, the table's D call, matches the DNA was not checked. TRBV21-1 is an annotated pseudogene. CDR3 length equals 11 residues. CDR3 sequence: CASISTHEQFF. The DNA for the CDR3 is TGTGCCAGCATATCTACGCATGAGCAGTTCTTC.

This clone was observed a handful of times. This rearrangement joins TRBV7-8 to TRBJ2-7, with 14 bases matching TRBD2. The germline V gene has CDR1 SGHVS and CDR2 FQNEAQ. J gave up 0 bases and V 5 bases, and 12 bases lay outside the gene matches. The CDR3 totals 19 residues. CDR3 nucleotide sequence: TGTGCCAGCAGCCCCGCCGGGACTAGCGGGAGTCGGGGCTCCTACGAGCAGTACTTC. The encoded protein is CASSPAGTSGSRGSYEQYF.

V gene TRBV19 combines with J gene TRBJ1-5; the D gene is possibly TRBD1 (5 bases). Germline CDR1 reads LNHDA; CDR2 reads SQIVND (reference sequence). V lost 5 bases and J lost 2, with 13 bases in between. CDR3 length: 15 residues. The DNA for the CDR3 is TGTGCCAGTAGTTCGGGGGGGTCGGGCAATCAGCCCCAGCATTTT. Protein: CASSSGGSGNQPQHF. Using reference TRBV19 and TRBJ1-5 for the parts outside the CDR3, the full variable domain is DGGITQSPKYLFRKEGQNVTLSCEQNLNHDAMYWYRQDPGQGLRLIYYSQIVNDFQKGDIAEGYSVSREKKESFPLTVTSAQKNPTAFYLCASSSGGSGNQPQHFGDGTRLSIL.

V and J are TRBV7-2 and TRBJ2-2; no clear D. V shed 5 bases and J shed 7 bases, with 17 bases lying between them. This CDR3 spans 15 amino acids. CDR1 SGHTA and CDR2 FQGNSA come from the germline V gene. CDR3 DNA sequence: TGTGCCAGCAGCCCTGGTCCCTCTCCGGGCGGGGAGCTGTTTTTT. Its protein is CASSPGPSPGGELFF.

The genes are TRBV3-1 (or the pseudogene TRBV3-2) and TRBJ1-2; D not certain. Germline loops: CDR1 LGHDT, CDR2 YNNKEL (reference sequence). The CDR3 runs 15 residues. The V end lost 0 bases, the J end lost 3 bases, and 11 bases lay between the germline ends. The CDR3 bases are TGTGCCAGCAGCCAAGATAACAACCCGTACTATGGCTACACCTTC. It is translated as CASSQDNNPYYGYTF.

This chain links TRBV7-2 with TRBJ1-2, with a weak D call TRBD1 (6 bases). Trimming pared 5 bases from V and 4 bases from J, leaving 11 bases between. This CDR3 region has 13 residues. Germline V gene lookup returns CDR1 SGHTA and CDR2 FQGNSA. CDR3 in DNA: TGTGCCAGCAGCCAACCAGGGGCCTATGGCTACACCTTC. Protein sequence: CASSQPGAYGYTF.

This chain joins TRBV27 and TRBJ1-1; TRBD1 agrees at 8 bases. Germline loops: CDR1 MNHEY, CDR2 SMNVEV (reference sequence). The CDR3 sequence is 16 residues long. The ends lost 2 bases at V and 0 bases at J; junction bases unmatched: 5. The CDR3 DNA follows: TGTGCCAGCAGTTTAGCTCGGGACAGGTTGAACACTGAAGCTTTCTTT. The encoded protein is CASSLARDRLNTEAFF.

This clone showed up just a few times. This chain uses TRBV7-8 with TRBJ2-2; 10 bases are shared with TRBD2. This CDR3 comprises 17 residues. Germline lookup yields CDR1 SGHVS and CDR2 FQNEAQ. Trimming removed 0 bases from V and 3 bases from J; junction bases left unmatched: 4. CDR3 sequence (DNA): TGTGCCAGCAGCTTAGCGGGGACTAGCGCTTACACCGGGGAGCTGTTTTTT. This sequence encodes CASSLAGTSAYTGELFF.

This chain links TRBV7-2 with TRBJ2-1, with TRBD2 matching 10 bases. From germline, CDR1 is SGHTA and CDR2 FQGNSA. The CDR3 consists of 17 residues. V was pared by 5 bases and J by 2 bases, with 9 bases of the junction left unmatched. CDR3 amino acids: CASSLSFLAGAYNEQFF. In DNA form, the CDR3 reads TGTGCCAGCAGCCTCTCATTCCTAGCGGGAGCCTACAATGAGCAGTTCTTC.

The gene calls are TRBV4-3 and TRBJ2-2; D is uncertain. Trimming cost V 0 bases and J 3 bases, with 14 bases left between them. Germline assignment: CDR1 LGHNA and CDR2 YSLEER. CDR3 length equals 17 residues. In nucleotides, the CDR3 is TGCGCCAGCAGCCAAGAAACGGAGAGCACGTACACCGGGGAGCTGTTTTTT. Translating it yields CASSQETESTYTGELFF.

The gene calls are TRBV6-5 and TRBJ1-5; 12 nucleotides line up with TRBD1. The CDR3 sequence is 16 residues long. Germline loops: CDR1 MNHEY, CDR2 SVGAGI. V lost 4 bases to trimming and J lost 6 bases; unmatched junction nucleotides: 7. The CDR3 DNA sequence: TGTGCCAGCAGTTCCTTCGGGACAGGGGGCAGTCAGCCCCAGCATTTT. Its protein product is CASSSFGTGGSQPQHF.

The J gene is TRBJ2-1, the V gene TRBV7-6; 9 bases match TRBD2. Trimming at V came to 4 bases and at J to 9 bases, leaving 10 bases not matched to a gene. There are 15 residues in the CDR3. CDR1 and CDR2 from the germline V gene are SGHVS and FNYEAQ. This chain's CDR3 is CASSWGTSYAGEQFF. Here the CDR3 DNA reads TGTGCCAGCAGCTGGGGGACTAGCTACGCTGGTGAGCAGTTCTTC.

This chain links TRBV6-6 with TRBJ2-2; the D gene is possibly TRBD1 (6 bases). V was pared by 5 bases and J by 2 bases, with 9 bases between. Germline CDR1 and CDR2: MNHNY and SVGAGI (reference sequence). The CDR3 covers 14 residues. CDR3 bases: TGTGCCAGCAGTGGGACACTAAACACCGGGGAGCTGTTTTTT. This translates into CASSGTLNTGELFF.

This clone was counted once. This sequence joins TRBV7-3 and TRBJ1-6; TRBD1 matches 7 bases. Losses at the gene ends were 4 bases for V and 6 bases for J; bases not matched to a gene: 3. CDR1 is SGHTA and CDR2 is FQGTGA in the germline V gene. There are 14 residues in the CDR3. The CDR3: CASSSQGGNSPLHF. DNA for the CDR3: TGTGCCAGCAGCTCGCAGGGGGGTAATTCACCCCTCCACTTT.

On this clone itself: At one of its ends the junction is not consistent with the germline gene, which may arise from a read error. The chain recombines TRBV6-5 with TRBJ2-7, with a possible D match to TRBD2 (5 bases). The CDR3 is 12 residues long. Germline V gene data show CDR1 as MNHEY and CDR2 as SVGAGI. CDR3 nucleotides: TGTGCCAGCAGAACACCTCAGGAGGAGCTGTACTTC. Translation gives CASRTPQEELYF.

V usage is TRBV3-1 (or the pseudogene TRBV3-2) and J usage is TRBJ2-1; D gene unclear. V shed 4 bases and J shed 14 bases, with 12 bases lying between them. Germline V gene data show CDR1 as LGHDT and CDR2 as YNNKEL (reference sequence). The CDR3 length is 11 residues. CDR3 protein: CASSPGSLKFF. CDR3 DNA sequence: TGTGCCAGCAGCCCCGGGTCTTTAAAGTTCTTC.

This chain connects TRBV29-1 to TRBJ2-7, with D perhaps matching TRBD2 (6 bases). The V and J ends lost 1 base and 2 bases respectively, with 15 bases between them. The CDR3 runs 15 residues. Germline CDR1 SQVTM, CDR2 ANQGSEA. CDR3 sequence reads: CSVEGGRNRPYEQYF. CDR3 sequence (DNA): TGCAGCGTTGAAGGGGGGAGGAATCGACCCTACGAGCAGTACTTC.

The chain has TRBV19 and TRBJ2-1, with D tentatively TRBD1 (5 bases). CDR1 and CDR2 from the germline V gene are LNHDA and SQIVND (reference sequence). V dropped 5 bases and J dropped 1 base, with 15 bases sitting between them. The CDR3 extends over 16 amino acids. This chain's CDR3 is CASSLIRVRSYNEQFF. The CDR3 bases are TGTGCCAGTAGTCTAATCAGGGTGAGGTCCTACAATGAGCAGTTCTTC.

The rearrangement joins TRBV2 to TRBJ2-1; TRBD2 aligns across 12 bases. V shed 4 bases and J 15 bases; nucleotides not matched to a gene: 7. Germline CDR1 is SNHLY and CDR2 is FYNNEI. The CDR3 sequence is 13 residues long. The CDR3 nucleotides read TGTGCCAGCAGTGCGAGGACTAGCGGGATTCGGTTCTTC. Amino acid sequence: CASSARTSGIRFF.

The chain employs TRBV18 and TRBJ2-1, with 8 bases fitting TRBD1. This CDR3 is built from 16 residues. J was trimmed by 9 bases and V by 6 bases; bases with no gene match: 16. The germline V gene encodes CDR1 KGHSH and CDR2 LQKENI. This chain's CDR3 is CASSSPVGTGGSEQFF. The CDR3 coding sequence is TGTGCCAGCTCGTCACCGGTTGGGACAGGTGGGAGTGAGCAGTTCTTC.

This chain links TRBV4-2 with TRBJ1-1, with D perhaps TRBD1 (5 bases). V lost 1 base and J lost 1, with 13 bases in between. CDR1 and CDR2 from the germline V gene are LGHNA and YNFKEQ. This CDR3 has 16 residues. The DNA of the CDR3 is TGTGCCAGCAGCCAAGGTGCGGGACTTACGAACACTGAAGCTTTCTTT. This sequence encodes CASSQGAGLTNTEAFF.

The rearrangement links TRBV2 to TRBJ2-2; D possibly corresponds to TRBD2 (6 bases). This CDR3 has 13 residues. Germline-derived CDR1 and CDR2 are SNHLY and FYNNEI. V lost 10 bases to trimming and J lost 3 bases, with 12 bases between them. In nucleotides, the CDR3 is TGTGCCACAGGGACTGCCCACACCGGGGAGCTGTTTTTT. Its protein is CATGTAHTGELFF.

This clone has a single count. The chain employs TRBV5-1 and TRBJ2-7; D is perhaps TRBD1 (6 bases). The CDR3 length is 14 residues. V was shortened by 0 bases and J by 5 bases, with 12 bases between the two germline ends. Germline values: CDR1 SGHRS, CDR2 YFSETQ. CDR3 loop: CASSLAVGAHEQYF. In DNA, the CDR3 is TGCGCCAGCAGCTTGGCCGTGGGGGCCCACGAGCAGTACTTC.